This T cell receptor (beta chain) was observed in a study of CD8+CD57+ T cells in acquired aplastic anemia. Previously, flow cytometry had revealed CD8+CD57+ cell expansion in the patients chosen for sequencing. The study profiled TCR beta VDJ and CDR3 using genomic DNA as template. TCRdb redid the calling of the reads with MiXCR, one entry per CDR3 protein. The repertoire holds more than 250,000 distinct CDR3 sequences, roughly 82% seen once, with approximately 40% in the top ten. CDR1 is SGDLS and CDR2 is YYNGEE in the germline V gene. V trimming: 7 bases; J trimming: 10 bases; junction bases outside the gene matches: 11. CDR3 length equals 13 residues.

Source material: sorted CD4+, CD8+, or CD8+CD57+ T cells (not recorded which) from PBMCs. The TCR comes from a human donor with aplastic anemia. The J gene is TRBJ2-3, the V gene TRBV9; 8 positions match TRBD1. CDR3 bases: TGTGCCAGCGGGGCAGGGGGCGCAAATCCGCAGTATTTT. It translates to CASGAGGANPQYF.